The present TCR beta chain was sequenced within a study of blood T cells in healthy people across ages. Using a J-beta primer mix together with a sample-barcoded 5' primer, a second PCR was run for roughly 7 to 12 cycles. TCRdb used MiXCR to reprocess the 5' RACE reads, holding one entry per CDR3 protein. The sample contains about 780,000 distinct CDR3 sequences, under 30% of which appear only once. This clonotype was counted between two and nine times. The CDR3 is 18 amino acids. Germline trimming cut 1 base from V and 0 bases from J; bases unmatched to any gene: 7. CDR1 is ENHRY, CDR2 SYGVKD, per germline. This same sample was also part of a study on T cells of mothers and their children.

The sequence was obtained from a boy aged 5-17 years in good health. V gene TRBV10-3 combines with J gene TRBJ2-1, with TRBD2 matching 9 bases. Sequencing was performed on blood. CDR3 sequence reads: CAISELRQRGASYNEQFF. DNA of the CDR3: TGTGCCATCAGTGAGTTACGCCAGCGGGGGGCCTCCTACAATGAGCAGTTCTTC.